The following is a T cell receptor (beta chain) sequence with its context. Some clones are missing from TCRdb's copy, which holds only in-frame ones; the method was immunoSEQ multiplex PCR. The sample records about 120,000 clones, around nine tenths being singletons. The record originates from a study of Tregs in tolerant kidney transplant recipients. The CDR3 runs 11 residues. The V end lost 4 bases, the J end lost 3 bases, and 3 bases lay between the germline ends. Germline CDR1 reads SGHVS; CDR2 reads FQNEAQ. This sequence was found in a human donor in good health. This chain connects TRBV7-8 to TRBJ1-1, with unresolved D. The sequenced sample consisted of CD4+ T cells from blood. The DNA for the CDR3 is TGTGCCAGCAGCTCGGACACTGAAGCTTTCTTT. Translation gives CASSSDTEAFF.